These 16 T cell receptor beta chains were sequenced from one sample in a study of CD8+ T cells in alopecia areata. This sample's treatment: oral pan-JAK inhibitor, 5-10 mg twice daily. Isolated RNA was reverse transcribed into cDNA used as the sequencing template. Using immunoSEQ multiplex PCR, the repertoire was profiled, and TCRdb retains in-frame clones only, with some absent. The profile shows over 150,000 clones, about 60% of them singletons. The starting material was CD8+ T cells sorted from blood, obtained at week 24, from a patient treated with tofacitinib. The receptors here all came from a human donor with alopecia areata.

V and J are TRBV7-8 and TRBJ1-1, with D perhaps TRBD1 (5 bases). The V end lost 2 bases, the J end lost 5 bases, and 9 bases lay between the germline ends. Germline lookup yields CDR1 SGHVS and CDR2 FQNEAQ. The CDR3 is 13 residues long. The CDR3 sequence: CASSLQGWTEAFF. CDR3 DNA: TGTGCCAGCAGCTTACAGGGATGGACTGAAGCTTTCTTT.

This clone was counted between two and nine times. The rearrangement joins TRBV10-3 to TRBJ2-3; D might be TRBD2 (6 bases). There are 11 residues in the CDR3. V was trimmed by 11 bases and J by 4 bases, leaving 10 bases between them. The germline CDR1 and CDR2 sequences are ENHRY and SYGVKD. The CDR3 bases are TGTGCCTCGCGGGGCCCAGATACGCAGTATTTT. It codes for CASRGPDTQYF.

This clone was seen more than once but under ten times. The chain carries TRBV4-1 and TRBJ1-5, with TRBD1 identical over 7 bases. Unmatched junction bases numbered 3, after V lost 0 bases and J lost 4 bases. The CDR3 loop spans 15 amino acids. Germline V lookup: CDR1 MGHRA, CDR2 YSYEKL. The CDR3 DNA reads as TGCGCCAGCAGCCAAGATAACAGGGGAAATCAGCCCCAGCATTTT. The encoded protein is CASSQDNRGNQPQHF.

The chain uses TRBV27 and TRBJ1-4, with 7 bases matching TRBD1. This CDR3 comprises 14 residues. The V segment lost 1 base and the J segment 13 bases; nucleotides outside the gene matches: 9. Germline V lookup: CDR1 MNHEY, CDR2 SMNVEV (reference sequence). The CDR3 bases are TGTGCCAGCAGTTTATTCGGAGGGGGCGACGGACTGTTTTTT. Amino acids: CASSLFGGGDGLFF.

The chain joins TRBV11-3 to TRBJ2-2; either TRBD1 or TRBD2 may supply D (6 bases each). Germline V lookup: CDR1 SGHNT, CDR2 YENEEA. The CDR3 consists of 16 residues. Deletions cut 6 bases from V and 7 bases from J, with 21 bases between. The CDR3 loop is CASSPDTGAQGGELFF. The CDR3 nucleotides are TGTGCCAGCAGTCCCGACACGGGGGCTCAGGGCGGGGAGCTGTTTTTT.

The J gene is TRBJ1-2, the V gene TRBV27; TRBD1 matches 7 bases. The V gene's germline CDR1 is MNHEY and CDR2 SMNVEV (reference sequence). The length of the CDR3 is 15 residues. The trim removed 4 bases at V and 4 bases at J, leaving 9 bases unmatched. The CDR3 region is CASSSLTGTRYGYTF. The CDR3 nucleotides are TGTGCCAGCAGTTCCCTGACAGGGACTCGCTATGGCTACACCTTC.

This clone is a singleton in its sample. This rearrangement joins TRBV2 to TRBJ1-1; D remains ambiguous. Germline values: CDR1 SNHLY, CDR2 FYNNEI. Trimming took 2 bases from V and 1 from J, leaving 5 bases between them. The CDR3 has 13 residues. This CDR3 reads CASSEKGNTEAFF. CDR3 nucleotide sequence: TGTGCCAGCAGTGAAAAGGGGAACACTGAAGCTTTCTTT.

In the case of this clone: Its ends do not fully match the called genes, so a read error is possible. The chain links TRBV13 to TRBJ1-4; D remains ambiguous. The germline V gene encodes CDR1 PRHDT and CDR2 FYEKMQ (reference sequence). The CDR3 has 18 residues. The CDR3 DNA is TGTGCCAGCAGCTCCTCCGGGGATCCATCCTTCCCGAATGGAAAACTGTTTTTT. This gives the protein CASSSSGDPSFPNGKLFF. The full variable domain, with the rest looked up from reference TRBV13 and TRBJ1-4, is AAGVIQSPRHLIKEKRETATLKCYPIPRHDTVYWYQQGPGQDPQFLISFYEKMQSDKGSIPDRFSAQQFSDYHSELNMSSLELGDSALYFCASSSSGDPSFPNGKLFFGSGTQLSVL.

CDR3 protein: CASSLAGSVGFYEQYF. In DNA, the CDR3 is TGTGCCAGCAGCTTAGCCGGGTCTGTAGGGTTCTACGAGCAGTACTTC. This chain connects TRBV13 to TRBJ2-7; D call uncertain. The CDR3 consists of 16 residues. V was pared by 1 base and J by 3 bases, with 16 bases between. The germline V gene has CDR1 PRHDT and CDR2 FYEKMQ (reference sequence).

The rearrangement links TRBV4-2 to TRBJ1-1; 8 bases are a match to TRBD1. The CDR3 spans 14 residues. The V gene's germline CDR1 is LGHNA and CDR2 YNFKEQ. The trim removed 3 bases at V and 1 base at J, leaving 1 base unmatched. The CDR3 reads CASSHGTGNTEAFF. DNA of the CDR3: TGTGCCAGCAGCCATGGGACAGGGAACACTGAAGCTTTCTTT.

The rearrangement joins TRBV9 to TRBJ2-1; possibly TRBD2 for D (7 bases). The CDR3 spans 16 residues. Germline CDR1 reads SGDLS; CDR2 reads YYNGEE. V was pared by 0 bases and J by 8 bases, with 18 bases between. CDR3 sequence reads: CASSVEWGGPVDEQFF. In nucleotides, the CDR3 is TGTGCCAGCAGCGTAGAGTGGGGGGGCCCCGTGGATGAGCAGTTCTTC.

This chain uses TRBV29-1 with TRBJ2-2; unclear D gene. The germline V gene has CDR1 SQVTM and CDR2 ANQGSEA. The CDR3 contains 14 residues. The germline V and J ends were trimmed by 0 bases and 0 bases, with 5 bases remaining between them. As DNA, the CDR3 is TGCAGCGTTGAAGAGGAGCCGAACACCGGGGAGCTGTTTTTT. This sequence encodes CSVEEEPNTGELFF.

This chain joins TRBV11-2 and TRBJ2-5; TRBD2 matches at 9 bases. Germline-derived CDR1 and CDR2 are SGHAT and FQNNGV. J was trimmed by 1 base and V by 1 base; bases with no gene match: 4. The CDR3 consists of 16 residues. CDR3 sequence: CASSLGSSGAQETQYF. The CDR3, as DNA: TGTGCCAGCAGCTTAGGGTCTAGCGGGGCCCAAGAGACCCAGTACTTC.

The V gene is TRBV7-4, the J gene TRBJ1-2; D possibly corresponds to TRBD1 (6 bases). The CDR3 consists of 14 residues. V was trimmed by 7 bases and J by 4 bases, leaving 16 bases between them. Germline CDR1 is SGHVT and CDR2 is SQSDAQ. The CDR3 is CASKSQGSPYGYTF. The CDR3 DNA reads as TGTGCCAGCAAGTCACAGGGTTCGCCCTATGGCTACACCTTC. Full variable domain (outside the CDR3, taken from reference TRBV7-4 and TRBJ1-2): GAGVSQSPRYKVAKRGRDVALRCDSISGHVTLYWYRQTLGQGSEVLTYSQSDAQRDKSGRPSGRFSAERPERSVSTLKIQRTEQGDSAVYLCASKSQGSPYGYTFGSGTRLTVV.

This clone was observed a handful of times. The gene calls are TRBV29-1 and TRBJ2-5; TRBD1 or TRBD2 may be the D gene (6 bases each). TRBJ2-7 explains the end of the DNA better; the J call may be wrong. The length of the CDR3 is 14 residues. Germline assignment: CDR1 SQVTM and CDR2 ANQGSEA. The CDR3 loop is CSATGDTSSYEQYF. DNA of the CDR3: TGCAGCGCAACGGGGGACACTAGCTCCTACGAGCAGTACTTC.

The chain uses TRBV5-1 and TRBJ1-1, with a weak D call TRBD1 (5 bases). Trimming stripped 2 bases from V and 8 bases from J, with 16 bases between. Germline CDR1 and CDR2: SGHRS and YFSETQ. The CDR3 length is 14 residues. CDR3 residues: CASSFTGSPGEAFF. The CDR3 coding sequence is TGCGCCAGCAGCTTTACAGGTTCACCGGGGGAAGCTTTCTTT.